These 3 T cell receptor beta chains originate from one sample sequenced in a study of blood T cell repertoires in COVID-19. TCRdb's table, derived via immunoSEQ multiplex PCR, lists solely in-frame clones and lacks some. The data show 110,000 to 150,000 clones, 65% to 90% seen once. Source material: peripheral blood. Every receptor here comes from a man aged 45-65 years with acute or convalescent COVID-19.

The chain has TRBV5-5 and TRBJ2-3; the match to TRBD2 covers 11 bases. The CDR3 loop spans 16 amino acids. Trimming removed 4 bases from V and 1 base from J; junction bases left unmatched: 5. Germline CDR1 and CDR2: SGHKS and YYEKEE (reference sequence). The chain's CDR3 is CASSPTLAGGTDTQYF. The CDR3 DNA is TGTGCCAGCAGCCCAACACTAGCGGGGGGCACAGATACGCAGTATTTT.

V gene TRBV7-6 combines with J gene TRBJ2-5, with TRBD2 matching over 11 bases. The CDR3 loop spans 15 amino acids. Germline V gene lookup returns CDR1 SGHVS and CDR2 FNYEAQ. Losses at the gene ends were 0 bases for V and 4 bases for J; bases not matched to a gene: 1. The CDR3 protein is CASSLAGLAGETQYF. Written as DNA, the CDR3 is TGTGCCAGCAGCTTAGCTGGACTAGCGGGAGAGACCCAGTACTTC.

The J gene is TRBJ2-3, the V gene TRBV7-6; no clear D gene. This CDR3 spans 14 amino acids. V dropped 4 bases and J dropped 1 base, with 9 bases sitting between them. Germline lookup yields CDR1 SGHVS and CDR2 FNYEAQ. In DNA, the CDR3 is TGTGCCAGCAGCTCCGCAGAAGGCACAGATACGCAGTATTTT. It encodes CASSSAEGTDTQYF.